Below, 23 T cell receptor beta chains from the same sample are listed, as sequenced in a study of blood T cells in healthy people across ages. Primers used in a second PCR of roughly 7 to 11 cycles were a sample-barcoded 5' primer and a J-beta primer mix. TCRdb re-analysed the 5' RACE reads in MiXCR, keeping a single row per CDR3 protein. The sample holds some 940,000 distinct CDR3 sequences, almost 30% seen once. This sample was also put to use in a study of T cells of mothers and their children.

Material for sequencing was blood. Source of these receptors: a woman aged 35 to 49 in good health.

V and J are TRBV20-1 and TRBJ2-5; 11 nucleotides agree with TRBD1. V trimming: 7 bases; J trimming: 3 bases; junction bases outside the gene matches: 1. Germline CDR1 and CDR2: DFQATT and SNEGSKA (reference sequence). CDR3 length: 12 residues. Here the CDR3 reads CSGDRGEETQYF. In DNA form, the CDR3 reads TGCAGTGGGGACAGGGGGGAAGAGACCCAGTACTTC.

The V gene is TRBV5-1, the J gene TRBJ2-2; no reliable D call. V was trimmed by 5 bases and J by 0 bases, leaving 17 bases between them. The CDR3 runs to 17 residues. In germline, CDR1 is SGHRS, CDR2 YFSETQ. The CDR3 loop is CASRNLARPANTGELFF. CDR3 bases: TGCGCCAGCAGAAATTTGGCCCGACCCGCGAACACCGGGGAGCTGTTTTTT.

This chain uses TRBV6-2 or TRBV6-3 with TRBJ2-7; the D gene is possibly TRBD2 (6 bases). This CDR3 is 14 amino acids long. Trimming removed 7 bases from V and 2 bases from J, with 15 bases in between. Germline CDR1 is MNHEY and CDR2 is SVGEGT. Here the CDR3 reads CASTTGTYTYEQYF. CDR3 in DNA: TGTGCCAGCACCACCGGGACTTACACCTACGAGCAGTACTTC.

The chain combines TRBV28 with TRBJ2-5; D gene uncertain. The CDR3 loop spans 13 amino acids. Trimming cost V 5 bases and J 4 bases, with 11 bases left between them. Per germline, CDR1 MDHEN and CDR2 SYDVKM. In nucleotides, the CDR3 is TGTGCCAGCAGTCTAGAAAATGGAGAGACCCAGTACTTC. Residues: CASSLENGETQYF.

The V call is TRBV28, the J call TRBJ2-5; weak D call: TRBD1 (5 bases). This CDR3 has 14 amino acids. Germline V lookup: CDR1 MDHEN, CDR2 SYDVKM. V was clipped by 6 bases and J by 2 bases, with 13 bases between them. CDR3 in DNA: TGTGCCAGCAGGCCTGGGGCCCAACAAGAGACCCAGTACTTC. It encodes CASRPGAQQETQYF.

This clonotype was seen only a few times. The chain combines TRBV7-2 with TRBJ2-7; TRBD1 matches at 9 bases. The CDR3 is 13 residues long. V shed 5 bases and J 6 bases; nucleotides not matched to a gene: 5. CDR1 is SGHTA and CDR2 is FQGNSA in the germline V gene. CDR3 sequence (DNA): TGTGCCAGCAGCCGGGACAGGGACGGCGAGCAGTACTTC. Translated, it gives CASSRDRDGEQYF.

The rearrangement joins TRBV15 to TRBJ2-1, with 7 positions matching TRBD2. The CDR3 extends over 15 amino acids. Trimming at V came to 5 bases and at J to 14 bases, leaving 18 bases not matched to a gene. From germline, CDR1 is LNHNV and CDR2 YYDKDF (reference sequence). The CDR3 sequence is CATSSRERGVVGKFF. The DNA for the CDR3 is TGTGCCACCAGCTCCAGAGAGCGGGGTGTGGTCGGGAAGTTCTTC.

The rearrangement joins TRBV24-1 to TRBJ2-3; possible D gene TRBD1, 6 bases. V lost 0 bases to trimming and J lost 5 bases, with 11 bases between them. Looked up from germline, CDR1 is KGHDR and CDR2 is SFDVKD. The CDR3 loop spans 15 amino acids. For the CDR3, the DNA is TGTGCCACCAGTGATTTGGCAGGGGTGGAAGATACGCAGTATTTT. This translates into CATSDLAGVEDTQYF.

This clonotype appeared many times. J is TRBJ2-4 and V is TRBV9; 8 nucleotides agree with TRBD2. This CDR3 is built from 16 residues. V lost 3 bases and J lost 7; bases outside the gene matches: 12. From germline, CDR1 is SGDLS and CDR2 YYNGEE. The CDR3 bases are TGTGCCAGCAGCGAGGTACCGGGACTAGGAAACAACATTCAGTACTTC. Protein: CASSEVPGLGNNIQYF.

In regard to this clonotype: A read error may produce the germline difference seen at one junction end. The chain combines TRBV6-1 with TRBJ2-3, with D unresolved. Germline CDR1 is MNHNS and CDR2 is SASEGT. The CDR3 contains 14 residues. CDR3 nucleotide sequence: TGTGCCAGCAGCCTCTCCGGGCTCACAGATACACAGTATTTT. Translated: CASSLSGLTDTQYF.

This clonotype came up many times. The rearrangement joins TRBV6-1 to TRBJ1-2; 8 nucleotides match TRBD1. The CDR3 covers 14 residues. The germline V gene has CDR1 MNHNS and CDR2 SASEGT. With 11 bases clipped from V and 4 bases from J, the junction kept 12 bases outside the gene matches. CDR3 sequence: CASTRDRSLYGYTF. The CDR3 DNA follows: TGTGCCTCGACACGGGACAGGTCTCTCTATGGCTACACCTTC.

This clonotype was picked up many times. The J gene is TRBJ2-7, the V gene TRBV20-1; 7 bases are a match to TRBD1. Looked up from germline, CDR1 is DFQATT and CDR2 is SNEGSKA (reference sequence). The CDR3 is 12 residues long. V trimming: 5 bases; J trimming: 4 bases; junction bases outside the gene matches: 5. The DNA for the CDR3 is TGCAGTGCTCCAGGGGACAGATACGAGCAGTACTTC. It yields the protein CSAPGDRYEQYF.

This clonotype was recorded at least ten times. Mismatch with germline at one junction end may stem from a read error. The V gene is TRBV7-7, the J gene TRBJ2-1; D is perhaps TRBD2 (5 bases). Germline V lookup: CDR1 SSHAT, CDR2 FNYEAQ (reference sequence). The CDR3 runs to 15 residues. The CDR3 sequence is CASSLVSSNYNEQFF. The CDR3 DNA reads TGTGCTAGCAGCTTAGTGTCTAGCAATTACAATGAGCAGTTCTTC. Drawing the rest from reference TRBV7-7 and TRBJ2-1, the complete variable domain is GAGVSQSPRYKVTKRGQDVTLRCDPISSHATLYWYQQALGQGPEFLTYFNYEAQPDKSGLPSDRFSAERPEGSISTLTIQRTEQRDSAMYRCASSLVSSNYNEQFFGPGTRLTVL.

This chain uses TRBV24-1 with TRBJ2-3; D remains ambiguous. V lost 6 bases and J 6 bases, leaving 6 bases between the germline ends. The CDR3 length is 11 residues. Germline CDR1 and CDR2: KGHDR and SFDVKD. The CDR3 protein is CATSQTDTQYF. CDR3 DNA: TGTGCCACCAGTCAAACGGATACGCAGTATTTT.

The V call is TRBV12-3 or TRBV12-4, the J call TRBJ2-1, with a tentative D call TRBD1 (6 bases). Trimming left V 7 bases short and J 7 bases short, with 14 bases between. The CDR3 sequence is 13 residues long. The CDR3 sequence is CASTLTGRNEQFF. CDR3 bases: TGTGCCAGCACCCTCACAGGGCGGAATGAGCAGTTCTTC.

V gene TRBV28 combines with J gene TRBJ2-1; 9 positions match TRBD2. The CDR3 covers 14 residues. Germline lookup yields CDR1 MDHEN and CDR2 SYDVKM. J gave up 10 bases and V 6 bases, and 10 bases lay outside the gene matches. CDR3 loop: CASRAGGPVSEQFF. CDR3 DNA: TGTGCCAGCAGGGCGGGGGGGCCTGTTTCGGAGCAGTTCTTC.

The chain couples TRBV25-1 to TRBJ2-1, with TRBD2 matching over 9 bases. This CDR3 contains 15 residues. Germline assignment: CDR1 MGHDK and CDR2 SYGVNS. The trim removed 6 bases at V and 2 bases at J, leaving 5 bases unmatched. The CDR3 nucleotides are TGTGCCAGCAGCGCGGGGGGGATAACCTACAATGAGCAGTTCTTC. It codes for CASSAGGITYNEQFF.

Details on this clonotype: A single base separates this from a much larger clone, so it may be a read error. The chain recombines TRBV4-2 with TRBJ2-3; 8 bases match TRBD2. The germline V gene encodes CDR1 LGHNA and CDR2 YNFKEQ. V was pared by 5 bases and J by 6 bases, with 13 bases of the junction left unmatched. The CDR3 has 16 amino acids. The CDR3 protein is CASSVSGGSEGDTQYF. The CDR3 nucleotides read TGTGCCAGCAGCGTGAGCGGGGGCTCAGAGGGTGATACGCAGTATTTT.

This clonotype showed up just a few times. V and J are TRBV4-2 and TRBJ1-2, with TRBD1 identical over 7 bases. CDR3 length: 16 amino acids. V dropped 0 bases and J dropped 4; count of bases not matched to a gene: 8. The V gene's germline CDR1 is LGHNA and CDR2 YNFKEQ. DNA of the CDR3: TGTGCCAGCAGCCAAGAGACGGGACAGTTAGTCTATGGCTACACCTTC. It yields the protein CASSQETGQLVYGYTF.

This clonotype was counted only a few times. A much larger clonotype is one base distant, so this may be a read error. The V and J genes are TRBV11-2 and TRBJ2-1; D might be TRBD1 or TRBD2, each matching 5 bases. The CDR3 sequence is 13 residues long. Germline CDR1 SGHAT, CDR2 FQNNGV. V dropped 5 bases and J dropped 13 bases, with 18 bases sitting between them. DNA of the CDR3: TGTGCCAGCAGCCGGGACGGAAAAGAGACCCAGTTCTTC. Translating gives CASSRDGKETQFF.

The CDR3 bases are TGTGCCAGTTCCCGCGGCGGGCGTTATGGCTACACCTTC. Amino acids: CASSRGGRYGYTF. This rearrangement joins TRBV27 to TRBJ1-2; D gene unclear. Germline CDR1 reads MNHEY; CDR2 reads SMNVEV (reference sequence). V was trimmed by 9 bases and J by 5 bases, leaving 16 bases between them. The CDR3 sequence is 13 residues long.

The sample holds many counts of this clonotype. The CDR3, as DNA: TGTGCCAGCACTACCTGGGACGGACGCCCCTACACCTTC. Residues: CASTTWDGRPYTF. The chain joins TRBV6-5 to TRBJ1-2; weak D call: TRBD1 (5 bases). Looked up from germline, CDR1 is MNHEY and CDR2 is SVGAGI. The CDR3 is 13 residues long. V shed 7 bases and J shed 10 bases, with 19 bases lying between them.

The CDR3 loop is CASSREGVAQFF. DNA of the CDR3: TGTGCCAGCAGCCGCGAGGGGGTTGCGCAGTTCTTC. This chain uses TRBV7-3 with TRBJ2-1; possibly TRBD1 for D (6 bases). The CDR3 sequence is 12 residues long. The V gene's germline CDR1 is SGHTA and CDR2 FQGTGA. The V end lost 5 bases, the J end lost 12 bases, and 14 bases lay between the germline ends. Together with reference TRBV7-3 and TRBJ2-1, the CDR3 gives the full variable domain: GAGVSQTPSNKVTEKGKYVELRCDPISGHTALYWYRQSLGQGPEFLIYFQGTGAADDSGLPNDRFFAVRPEGSVSTLKIQRTERGDSAVYLCASSREGVAQFFGPGTRLTVL.